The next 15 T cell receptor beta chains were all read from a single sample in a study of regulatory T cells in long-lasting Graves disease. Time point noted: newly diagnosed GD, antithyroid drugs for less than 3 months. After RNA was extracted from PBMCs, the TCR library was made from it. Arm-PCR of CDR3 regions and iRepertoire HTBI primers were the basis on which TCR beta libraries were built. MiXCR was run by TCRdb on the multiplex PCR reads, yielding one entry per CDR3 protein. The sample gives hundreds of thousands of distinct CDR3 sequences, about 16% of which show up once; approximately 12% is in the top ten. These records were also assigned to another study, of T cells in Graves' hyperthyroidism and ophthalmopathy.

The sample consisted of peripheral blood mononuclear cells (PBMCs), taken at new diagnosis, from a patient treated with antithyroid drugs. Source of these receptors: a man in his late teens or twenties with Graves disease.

The CDR3 coding sequence is TGTGCCAGCAGCCCCCGTTCGAGCGGGACCACAGATACGCAGTATTTT. Residues: CASSPRSSGTTDTQYF. The chain joins TRBV7-9 to TRBJ2-3, with TRBD2 identical over 7 bases. V was clipped by 5 bases and J by 2 bases; unmatched bases: 10. Germline CDR1 reads SEHNR; CDR2 reads FQNEAQ (reference sequence). CDR3 length: 16 amino acids. Full variable domain (missing parts from reference TRBV7-9 and TRBJ2-3): DTGVSQNPRHKITKRGQNVTFRCDPISEHNRLYWYRQTLGQGPEFLTYFQNEAQLEKSRLLSDRFSAERPKGSFSTLEIQRTEQGDSAMYLCASSPRSSGTTDTQYFGPGTRLTVL.

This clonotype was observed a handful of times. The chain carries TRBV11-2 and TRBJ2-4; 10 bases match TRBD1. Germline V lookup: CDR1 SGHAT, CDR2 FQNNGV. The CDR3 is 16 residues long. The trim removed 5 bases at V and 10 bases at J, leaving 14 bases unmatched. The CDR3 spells CASSQGRQGANEIQYF. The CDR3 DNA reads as TGTGCCAGCAGCCAAGGCCGACAGGGGGCGAACGAAATTCAGTACTTC.

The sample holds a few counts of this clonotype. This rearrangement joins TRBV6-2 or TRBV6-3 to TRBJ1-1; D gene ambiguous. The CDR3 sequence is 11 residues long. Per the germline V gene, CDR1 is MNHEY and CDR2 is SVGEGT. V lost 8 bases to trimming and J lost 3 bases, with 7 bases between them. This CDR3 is CASGDHTEAFF. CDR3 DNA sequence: TGTGCCAGCGGTGATCACACTGAAGCTTTCTTT.

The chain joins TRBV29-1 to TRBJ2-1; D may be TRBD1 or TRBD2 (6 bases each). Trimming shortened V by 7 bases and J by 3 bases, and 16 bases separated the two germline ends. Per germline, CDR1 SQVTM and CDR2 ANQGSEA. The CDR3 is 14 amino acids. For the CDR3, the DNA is TGCAGCGCCACGGGGGCAGAGGACTACAATGAGCAGTTCTTC. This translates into CSATGAEDYNEQFF.

The DNA for the CDR3 is TGTGCCAGTACTCACGGTCAGGTTAGCAATCAGCCCCAGCATTTT. This codes for CASTHGQVSNQPQHF. This sequence joins TRBV19 and TRBJ1-5, with D hard to call. V lost 7 bases and J lost 0, with 13 bases in between. Germline assignment: CDR1 LNHDA and CDR2 SQIVND (reference sequence). This CDR3 spans 15 amino acids.

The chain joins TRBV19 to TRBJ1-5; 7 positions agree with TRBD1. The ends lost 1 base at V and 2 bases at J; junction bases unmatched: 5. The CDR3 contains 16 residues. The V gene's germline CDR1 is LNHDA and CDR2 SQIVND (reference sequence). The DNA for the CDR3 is TGTGCCAGTAGTATAGGGGACAGAATAGGCAATCAGCCCCAGCATTTT. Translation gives CASSIGDRIGNQPQHF.

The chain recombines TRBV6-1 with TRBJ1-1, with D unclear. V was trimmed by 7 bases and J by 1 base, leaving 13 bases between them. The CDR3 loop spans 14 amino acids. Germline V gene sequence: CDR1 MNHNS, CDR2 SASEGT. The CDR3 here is CASTMDGRNTEAFF. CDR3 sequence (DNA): TGTGCCAGCACTATGGACGGAAGGAACACTGAAGCTTTCTTT.

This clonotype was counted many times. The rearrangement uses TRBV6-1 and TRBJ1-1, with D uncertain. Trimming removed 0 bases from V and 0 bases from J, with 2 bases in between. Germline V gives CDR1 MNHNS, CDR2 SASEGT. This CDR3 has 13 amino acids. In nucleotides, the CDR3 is TGTGCCAGCAGTGAAGCCCTGAACACTGAAGCTTTCTTT. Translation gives CASSEALNTEAFF.

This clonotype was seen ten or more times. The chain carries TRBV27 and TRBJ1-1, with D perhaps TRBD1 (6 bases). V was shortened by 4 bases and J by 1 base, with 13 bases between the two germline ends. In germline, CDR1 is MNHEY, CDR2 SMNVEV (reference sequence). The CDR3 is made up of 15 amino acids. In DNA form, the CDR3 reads TGTGCCAGCAGTTATATGGGACACAAGAACACTGAAGCTTTCTTT. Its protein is CASSYMGHKNTEAFF.

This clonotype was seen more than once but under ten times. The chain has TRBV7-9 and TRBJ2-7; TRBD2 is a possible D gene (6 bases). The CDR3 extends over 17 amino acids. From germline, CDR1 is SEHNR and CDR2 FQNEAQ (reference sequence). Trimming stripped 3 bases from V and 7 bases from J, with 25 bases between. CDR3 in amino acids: CASSFGEMGTVRGEQYF. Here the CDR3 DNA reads TGTGCCAGCAGCTTTGGAGAAATGGGAACGGTCCGGGGGGAGCAGTACTTC.

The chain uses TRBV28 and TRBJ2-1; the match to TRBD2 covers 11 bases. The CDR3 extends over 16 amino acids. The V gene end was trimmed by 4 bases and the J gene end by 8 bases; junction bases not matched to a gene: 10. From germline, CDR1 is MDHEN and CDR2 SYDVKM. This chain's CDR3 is CASSSVSSGRRDEQFF. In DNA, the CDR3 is TGTGCCAGCAGTTCTGTCTCTAGCGGGAGGAGGGATGAGCAGTTCTTC.

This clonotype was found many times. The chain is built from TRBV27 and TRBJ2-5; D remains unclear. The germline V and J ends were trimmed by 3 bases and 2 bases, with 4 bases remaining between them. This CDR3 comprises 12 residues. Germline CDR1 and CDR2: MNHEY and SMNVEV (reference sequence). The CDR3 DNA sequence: TGTGCCAGCAGTTTTTGTCAAGAGACCCAGTACTTC. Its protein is CASSFCQETQYF.

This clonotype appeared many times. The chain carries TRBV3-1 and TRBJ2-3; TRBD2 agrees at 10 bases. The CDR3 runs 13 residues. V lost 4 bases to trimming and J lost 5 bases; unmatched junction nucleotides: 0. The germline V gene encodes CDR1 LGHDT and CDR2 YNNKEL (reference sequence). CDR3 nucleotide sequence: TGTGCCAGCAGCCGACTAGCGGGAGATACGCAGTATTTT. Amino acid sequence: CASSRLAGDTQYF.

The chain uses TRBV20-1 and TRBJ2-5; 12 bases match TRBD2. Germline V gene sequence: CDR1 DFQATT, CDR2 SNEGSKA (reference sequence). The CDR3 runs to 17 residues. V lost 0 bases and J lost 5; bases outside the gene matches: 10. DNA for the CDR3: TGCAGTGCTAGAGATCCAAGACTAGCGGGAGCTCTGGAGACCCAGTACTTC. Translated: CSARDPRLAGALETQYF.

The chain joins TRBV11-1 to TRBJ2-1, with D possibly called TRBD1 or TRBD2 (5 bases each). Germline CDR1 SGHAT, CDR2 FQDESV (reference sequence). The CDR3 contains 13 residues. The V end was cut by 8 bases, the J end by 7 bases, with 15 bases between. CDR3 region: CASSGDARNEQFF. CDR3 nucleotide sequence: TGTGCCAGCTCCGGGGACGCGCGGAATGAGCAGTTCTTC.